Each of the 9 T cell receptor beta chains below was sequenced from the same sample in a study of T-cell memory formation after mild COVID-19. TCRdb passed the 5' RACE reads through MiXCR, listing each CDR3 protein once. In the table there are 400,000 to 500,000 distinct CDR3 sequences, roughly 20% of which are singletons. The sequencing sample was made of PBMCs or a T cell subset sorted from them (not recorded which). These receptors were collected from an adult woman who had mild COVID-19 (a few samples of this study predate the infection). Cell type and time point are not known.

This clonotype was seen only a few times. The chain's CDR3 is CATGLAGGYEQFF. The CDR3 DNA reads as TGTGCCACTGGACTAGCGGGAGGATATGAGCAGTTCTTC. The chain links TRBV6-5 to TRBJ2-1; 14 positions agree with TRBD2. V lost 10 bases and J lost 8; bases outside the gene matches: 4. The CDR3 runs to 13 residues. CDR1 and CDR2 from the germline V gene are MNHEY and SVGAGI.

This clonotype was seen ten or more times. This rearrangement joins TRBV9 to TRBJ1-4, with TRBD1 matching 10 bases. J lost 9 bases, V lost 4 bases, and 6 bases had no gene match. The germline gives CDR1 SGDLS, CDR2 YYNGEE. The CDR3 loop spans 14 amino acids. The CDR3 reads CASSSGDRGQKLFF. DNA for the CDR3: TGTGCCAGCAGCTCGGGAGACAGGGGGCAAAAACTGTTTTTT.

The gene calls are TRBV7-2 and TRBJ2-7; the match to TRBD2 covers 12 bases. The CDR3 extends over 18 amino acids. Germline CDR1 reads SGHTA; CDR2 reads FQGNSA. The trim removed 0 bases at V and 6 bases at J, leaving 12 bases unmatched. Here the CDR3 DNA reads TGTGCCAGCAGCTTAGCGTTTCGGCTAGCGGGAGGGTCGAGCGAGCAGTACTTC. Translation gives CASSLAFRLAGGSSEQYF.

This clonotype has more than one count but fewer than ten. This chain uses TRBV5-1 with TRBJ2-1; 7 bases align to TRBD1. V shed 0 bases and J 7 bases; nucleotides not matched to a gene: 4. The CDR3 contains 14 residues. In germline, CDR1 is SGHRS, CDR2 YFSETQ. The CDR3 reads CASSLGDSENEQFF. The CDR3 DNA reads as TGCGCCAGCAGCTTGGGGGACAGTGAGAATGAGCAGTTCTTC.

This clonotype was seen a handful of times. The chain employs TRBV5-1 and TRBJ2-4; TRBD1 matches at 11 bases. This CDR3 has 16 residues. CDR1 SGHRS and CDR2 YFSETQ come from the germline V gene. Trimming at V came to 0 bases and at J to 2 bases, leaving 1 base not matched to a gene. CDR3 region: CASSLGDRGTKNIQYF. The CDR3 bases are TGCGCCAGCAGCTTGGGGGACAGGGGGACCAAAAACATTCAGTACTTC.

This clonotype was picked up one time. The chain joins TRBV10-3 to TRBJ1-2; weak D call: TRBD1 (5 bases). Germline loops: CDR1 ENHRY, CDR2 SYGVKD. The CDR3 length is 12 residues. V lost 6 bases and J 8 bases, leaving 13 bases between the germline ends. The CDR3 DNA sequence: TGTGCCATCAGCCAGGGACGTAGCGGCTACACCTTC. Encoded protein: CAISQGRSGYTF.

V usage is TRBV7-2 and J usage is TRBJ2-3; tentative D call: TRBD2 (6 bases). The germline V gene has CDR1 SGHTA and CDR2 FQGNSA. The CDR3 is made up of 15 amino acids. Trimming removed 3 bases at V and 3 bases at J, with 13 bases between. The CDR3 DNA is TGTGCCAGCAGCTTCTCGGGAGTGAGGACAGATACGCAGTATTTT. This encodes CASSFSGVRTDTQYF.

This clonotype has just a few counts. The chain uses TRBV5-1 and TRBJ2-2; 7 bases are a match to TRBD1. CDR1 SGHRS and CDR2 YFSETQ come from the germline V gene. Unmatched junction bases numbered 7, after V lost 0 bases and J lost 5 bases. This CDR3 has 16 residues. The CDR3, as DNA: TGCGCCAGCAGCTTGGGACAGGGCCATTTGACCGGGGAGCTGTTTTTT. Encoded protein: CASSLGQGHLTGELFF.

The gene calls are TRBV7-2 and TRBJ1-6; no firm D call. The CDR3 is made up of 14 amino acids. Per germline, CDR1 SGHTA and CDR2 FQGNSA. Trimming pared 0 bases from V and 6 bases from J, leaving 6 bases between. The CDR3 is CASSLAAGNSPLHF. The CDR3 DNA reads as TGTGCCAGCAGCTTAGCGGCGGGTAATTCACCCCTCCACTTT.